Listed below are T cell receptor beta chains from one sample, sequenced in a study of CD8 T cells in Susac syndrome. TCRdb recomputed calls from the immunoSEQ multiplex PCR reads with MiXCR, one row per CDR3 protein. Here the sample spans 200,000 or so distinct CDR3 sequences, roughly 95% being singletons. The sequenced sample consisted of CD4+ T cells from PBMCs. The source of these receptors is a human donor with Susac syndrome. CDR3s include the opening cysteine and the closing phenylalanine or tryptophan. The order of the fields is clone size, J gene, D gene, V gene, CDR3 DNA, CDR3 protein. The D gene is left open where the match is weak. Only some rows state a clone size, as once, few, many or a class for expanded clones.

. TRBJ2-1 TRBD2 TRBV11-2 TGTGCCAGCAGCAGCATTAGCGGGGGGATAGGAAATGAGCAGTTCTTC CASSSISGGIGNEQFF
. TRBJ2-7 . TRBV19 TGTGCCAGTAGCCATTCCGGGACCCCCTACGAGCAGTACTTC CASSHSGTPYEQYF
. TRBJ2-5 TRBD2 TRBV5-1 TGCGCCAGCAGCCCTCATAGCGGGGGGCAAGAGACCCAGTACTTC CASSPHSGGQETQYF
. TRBJ2-7 . TRBV30 TGTGCCTGGGGGGCAGGTAGATCCTACGAGCAGTACTTC CAWGAGRSYEQYF
. TRBJ1-2 TRBD1 TRBV6-2/TRBV6-3 TGTGCCAGCAGTTACGAGACAGGGAGAGGCTACACCTTC CASSYETGRGYTF
few TRBJ1-6 . TRBV12-3/TRBV12-4 TGTGCCAGCAGTACGCGACAGGATAATTCACCCCTCCACTTT CASSTRQDNSPLHF
. TRBJ1-5 . TRBV4-1 TGCGCCAGCAGCTCCCAGGACCATCAGCCCCAGCATTTT CASSSQDHQPQHF
. TRBJ2-5 TRBD2 TRBV28 TGTGCCAGCAGACCGGGGGGGCCCGAGACCCAGTACTTC CASRPGGPETQYF
. TRBJ2-5 . TRBV7-2 TGTGCCAGCAGCACACTACCTCCCGCTGAGACCCAGTACTTC CASSTLPPAETQYF
. TRBJ2-3 TRBD2 TRBV9 TGTGCCAGCAGCGTACTAGGAGTAGCGGGGGTTACAGATACGCAGTATTTT CASSVLGVAGVTDTQYF
. TRBJ1-2 . TRBV30 TGTGCCTGGAGTGAGTCGAGGGGGAACTATGGCTACACCTTC CAWSESRGNYGYTF
. TRBJ1-2 TRBD1 TRBV30 TGTGCCTGGGGGACAGGGTTGGACTATGGCTACACCTTC CAWGTGLDYGYTF
. TRBJ2-3 TRBD2 TRBV15 TGTGCCACCAGCAGAGATAGGGCGGGGGGGCCCGATACGCAGTATTTT CATSRDRAGGPDTQYF
once TRBJ1-2 . TRBV3-1 TGTGCCAGCAGCCAACGCGGGAGGGGCCATTATGGCTACACCTTC CASSQRGRGHYGYTF
. TRBJ1-5 TRBD1 TRBV12-5 TGTGCTAGTGCCACAGACAGGGTCGGGCAGCCCCAGCATTTT CASATDRVGQPQHF
. TRBJ1-5 . TRBV3-1 TGTGCCAGCAGCCTTTCAACAGGGTATCAGCCCCAGCATTTT CASSLSTGYQPQHF
. TRBJ1-3 . TRBV5-6 TGTGCCAGCAGCTTGCCGGCAGGGTCTGGAAACACCATATATTTT CASSLPAGSGNTIYF
once TRBJ2-2 . TRBV7-9 TGTGCCAGCAGCTCGCAACCGAACACCGGGGAGCTGTTTTTT CASSSQPNTGELFF
. TRBJ2-5 . TRBV12-3/TRBV12-4 TGTGCCAGCAGTTCCCGGTCGGAGACCCAGTACTTC CASSSRSETQYF
. TRBJ2-1 TRBD1 TRBV6-4 TGTGCCACCAGAGCGGGACAGGGGGTAAATGAGCAGTTCTTC CATRAGQGVNEQFF
. TRBJ2-2 . TRBV7-2 TGTGCCAGCAACCTCCTCGGACTTAACACCGGGGAGCTGTTTTTT CASNLLGLNTGELFF
. TRBJ1-1 . TRBV7-2 TGTGCCAGCAGGTCACCCCACCTCTTGAACACTGAAGCTTTCTTT CASRSPHLLNTEAFF
. TRBJ2-1 . TRBV6-5 TGTGCCAGCAGCCCCCGACCAAAGCGCAATGAGCAGTTCTTC CASSPRPKRNEQFF
. TRBJ2-5 . TRBV20-1 TGCAGTGCTTTAACAGGGTCCCAAGAGACCCAGTACTTC CSALTGSQETQYF
. TRBJ2-1 TRBD1 TRBV29-1 TGCAGCGTTGGGAGGGACAGGGTCAATGAGCAGTTCTTC CSVGRDRVNEQFF
. TRBJ2-5 TRBD1 TRBV3-1 TGTGCCAGCAGCCAAGTCGGGACAGGGGGCTTGGAGACCCAGTACTTC CASSQVGTGGLETQYF